What follows are 23 T cell receptor beta chains derived from one specimen sequenced in a study of blood T cell repertoires in COVID-19. Data came from immunoSEQ multiplex PCR; TCRdb stores just in-frame clones and leaves some out. This repertoire shows under 95,000 clones, about 86% found once; its top ten account for around a sixth. The sequenced material came from peripheral blood. The source is a woman of 80 years or more with acute or convalescent COVID-19.

CDR3 sequence (DNA): TGTGCCAGCAGCGGGGACAGGGGTCAGCCCCAGCATTTT. Encoded protein: CASSGDRGQPQHF. V is TRBV5-8 and J is TRBJ1-5, with TRBD1 matching 10 bases. V lost 4 bases and J lost 6; bases outside the gene matches: 1. The V gene's germline CDR1 is SGHTS and CDR2 YDEGEE. The length of the CDR3 is 13 residues.

The rearrangement uses TRBV9 and TRBJ1-1; the D gene is possibly TRBD1 (6 bases). Germline values: CDR1 SGDLS, CDR2 YYNGEE. V lost 2 bases and J lost 4, with 9 bases in between. This CDR3 has 13 amino acids. The CDR3 spells CASSVIGGTEAFF. Here the CDR3 DNA reads TGTGCCAGCAGCGTGATAGGGGGCACTGAAGCTTTCTTT.

The gene calls are TRBV12-5 and TRBJ2-6; weak D call: TRBD1 (6 bases). The CDR3 is 17 residues long. From germline, CDR1 is LGHNT and CDR2 FRNRAP. The ends were cut back, 4 bases at V and 1 base at J, with 14 bases in the middle. This chain's CDR3 is CASGSGQIKSGANVLTF. The CDR3, as DNA: TGTGCTAGTGGTTCCGGACAGATTAAATCTGGGGCCAACGTCCTGACTTTC.

The chain has TRBV11-1 and TRBJ2-1, with D maybe TRBD1 (8 bases). Trimming took 2 bases from V and 5 from J, leaving 13 bases between them. Germline lookup yields CDR1 SGHAT and CDR2 FQDESV (reference sequence). The CDR3 sequence is 15 residues long. The CDR3 protein is CASSLRQGRDNEQFF. The DNA for the CDR3 is TGTGCCAGCAGCTTAAGACAGGGGAGGGACAATGAGCAGTTCTTC.

The chain combines TRBV6-6 with TRBJ1-1; D unclear. Trimming shortened V by 0 bases and J by 7 bases, and 9 bases separated the two germline ends. There are 13 residues in the CDR3. The V gene's germline CDR1 is MNHNY and CDR2 SVGAGI (reference sequence). DNA for the CDR3: TGTGCCAGCAGTTACTCGTACGGGAATGAAGCTTTCTTT. This sequence encodes CASSYSYGNEAFF.

This rearrangement joins TRBV20-1 to TRBJ1-1, with D tentatively TRBD1 (5 bases). The V end lost 3 bases, the J end lost 6 bases, and 8 bases lay between the germline ends. This CDR3 contains 11 residues. Per germline, CDR1 DFQATT and CDR2 SNEGSKA (reference sequence). CDR3 sequence: CSARGRAEAFF. The CDR3 nucleotides are TGCAGTGCTAGGGGCAGGGCTGAAGCTTTCTTT.

The CDR3 nucleotides read TGTGCCAGCAGCTTGAGTCAGGCTGGAAACACCATATATTTT. This translates into CASSLSQAGNTIYF. The rearrangement joins TRBV5-5 to TRBJ1-3, with D uncertain. CDR3 length: 14 amino acids. Germline V gives CDR1 SGHKS, CDR2 YYEKEE (reference sequence). Trimming stripped 1 base from V and 2 bases from J, with 7 bases between.

The chain combines TRBV4-1 with TRBJ2-5; weak D call: TRBD1 (5 bases). The ends were cut back, 1 base at V and 2 bases at J, with 14 bases in the middle. CDR3 length equals 16 residues. Germline CDR1 and CDR2: MGHRA and YSYEKL. CDR3 coding DNA: TGCGCCAGCAGCCAAGGGGATGGGAAGGGGCAAGAGACCCAGTACTTC. Translated, it gives CASSQGDGKGQETQYF.

J is TRBJ2-7 and V is TRBV3-1 (or the pseudogene TRBV3-2), with a possible D match to TRBD2 (6 bases). Germline V lookup: CDR1 LGHDT, CDR2 YNNKEL (reference sequence). The CDR3 runs 13 residues. V was trimmed by 4 bases and J by 2 bases, leaving 9 bases between them. DNA of the CDR3: TGTGCCAGCAGCCGGGCGGGAACCTACGAGCAGTACTTC. Translating gives CASSRAGTYEQYF.

Here the CDR3 DNA reads TGTGCCATCAGTGAGTCGGGGAGGGGACAGGGATCTTACGAGCAGTACTTC. This translates into CAISESGRGQGSYEQYF. The J gene is TRBJ2-7, the V gene TRBV10-3, with TRBD1 identical over 9 bases. Germline CDR1 ENHRY, CDR2 SYGVKD. The ends lost 0 bases at V and 4 bases at J; junction bases unmatched: 10. This CDR3 has 17 residues.

The V and J genes are TRBV5-1 and TRBJ2-5; 11 bases agree with TRBD1. V lost 3 bases and J lost 3; bases outside the gene matches: 4. The CDR3 is 15 residues long. CDR1 SGHRS and CDR2 YFSETQ come from the germline V gene. In DNA form, the CDR3 reads TGCGCCAGCAGCTCAGGGACAGGGGGGAAAGAGACCCAGTACTTC. Amino acids: CASSSGTGGKETQYF.

This clone was detected only a few times. The V and J genes are TRBV6-6 and TRBJ2-1; TRBD2 aligns across 10 bases. V shed 6 bases, J shed 0 bases, and the junction held 5 bases outside the gene matches. CDR1 is MNHNY, CDR2 SVGAGI, per germline (reference sequence). The CDR3 length is 16 residues. The CDR3 bases are TGTGCCAGCAGCCGTAGCGGGGGGTACTCCTACAATGAGCAGTTCTTC. Its protein is CASSRSGGYSYNEQFF.

This clone was detected only once. The rearrangement joins TRBV30 to TRBJ1-5; D is perhaps TRBD1 (5 bases). The germline CDR1 and CDR2 sequences are GTSNPN and SVGIG (reference sequence). This CDR3 has 12 residues. Trimming took 4 bases from V and 7 from J, leaving 11 bases between them. The CDR3 loop reads CAWTPRGQPQHF. The CDR3 bases are TGTGCCTGGACCCCAAGGGGCCAGCCCCAGCATTTT.

V is TRBV7-9 and J is TRBJ2-1, with 11 nucleotides matching TRBD2. The CDR3 has 18 residues. Germline assignment: CDR1 SEHNR and CDR2 FQNEAQ (reference sequence). Unmatched junction bases numbered 12, after V lost 4 bases and J lost 4 bases. The CDR3 DNA reads TGTGCCAGCAGCTCTACTAGCGGGGGCGCCGGGGGGTACAATGAGCAGTTCTTC. Translation gives CASSSTSGGAGGYNEQFF.

This clone is a singleton in its sample. This chain links TRBV28 with TRBJ2-7; TRBD1 might be the D (5 bases). CDR3 length: 13 residues. Per the germline V gene, CDR1 is MDHEN and CDR2 is SYDVKM. Deletions cut 7 bases from V and 5 bases from J, with 15 bases between. The CDR3 is CASTRQPAHEQYF. CDR3 bases: TGTGCCAGCACCCGACAGCCAGCCCACGAGCAGTACTTC.

The CDR3 loop reads CASSVGAGNSPLHF. The CDR3 DNA reads as TGTGCCAGCAGCGTAGGCGCGGGGAACTCACCCCTCCACTTT. This sequence joins TRBV9 and TRBJ1-6; D is unclear. The V and J ends lost 0 bases and 10 bases respectively, with 11 bases between them. Germline V lookup: CDR1 SGDLS, CDR2 YYNGEE. This CDR3 is built from 14 residues.

The chain combines TRBV2 with TRBJ2-7, with a possible D match to TRBD2 (7 bases). Germline V lookup: CDR1 SNHLY, CDR2 FYNNEI. V was cut by 8 bases and J by 6 bases, with 20 bases left in between. The CDR3 extends over 14 amino acids. CDR3 sequence: CASGKGGALTEQYF. In nucleotides, the CDR3 is TGTGCCAGCGGAAAAGGGGGGGCGCTAACCGAGCAGTACTTC.

This chain uses TRBV2 with TRBJ2-5, with D possibly matching TRBD2 (6 bases). The CDR3 runs to 17 residues. Deletions cut 3 bases from V and 5 bases from J, with 22 bases between. Germline assignment: CDR1 SNHLY and CDR2 FYNNEI. CDR3: CASSEPPGTPRGETQYF. The CDR3 DNA is TGTGCCAGCAGTGAGCCTCCAGGGACTCCCCGAGGGGAGACCCAGTACTTC.

The rearrangement joins TRBV6-6 to TRBJ1-2, with 7 bases aligning to TRBD1. This CDR3 is built from 14 residues. Germline loops: CDR1 MNHNY, CDR2 SVGAGI (reference sequence). V shed 6 bases and J 8 bases; nucleotides not matched to a gene: 12. The CDR3 sequence: CASSLLHTGEGYTF. CDR3 DNA sequence: TGTGCCAGCAGCTTACTTCATACAGGGGAAGGCTACACCTTC.

This sequence joins TRBV5-1 and TRBJ2-3; 12 bases are shared with TRBD2. The CDR3 consists of 17 residues. V dropped 1 base and J dropped 10; count of bases not matched to a gene: 13. Germline V CDR1 and CDR2: SGHRS, YFSETQ. The CDR3 DNA follows: TGCGCCAGCAGCTTGCCAACTAGCGGGGGGCTCCCCGCATCGCAGTATTTT. Translated: CASSLPTSGGLPASQYF.

The V gene is TRBV5-1, the J gene TRBJ1-4; D gene ambiguous. This CDR3 region has 15 residues. In germline, CDR1 is SGHRS, CDR2 YFSETQ. V was trimmed by 0 bases and J by 4 bases, leaving 10 bases between them. In DNA form, the CDR3 reads TGCGCCAGCAGCTTGGGCCAGGCCTTTAATGAAAAACTGTTTTTT. Its protein is CASSLGQAFNEKLFF.

J is TRBJ2-1 and V is TRBV7-2; TRBD1 matches at 7 bases. CDR3 length: 15 amino acids. The junction had 8 bases not matched to a gene; V was cut back by 1 base and J by 8 bases. Germline V lookup: CDR1 SGHTA, CDR2 FQGNSA. The DNA for the CDR3 is TGTGCCAGCAGCTTAGTAGGGACAGTCGGCTATGAGCAGTTCTTC. Its translation: CASSLVGTVGYEQFF. Full variable domain (rest looked up from reference TRBV7-2 and TRBJ2-1): GAGVSQSPSNKVTEKGKDVELRCDPISGHTALYWYRQSLGQGLEFLIYFQGNSAPDKSGLPSDRFSAERTGGSVSTLTIQRTQQEDSAVYLCASSLVGTVGYEQFFGPGTRLTVL.

CDR3 in DNA: TGTGCCAGCAGCTTACCAATAGAAGGCGGTGTTCTGCGGGGCAACGTCCTGACTTTC. Translation gives CASSLPIEGGVLRGNVLTF. This chain uses TRBV7-6 with TRBJ2-6; D possibly corresponds to TRBD2 (6 bases). This CDR3 is built from 19 residues. The ends were cut back, 2 bases at V and 9 bases at J, with 26 bases in the middle. Germline loops: CDR1 SGHVS, CDR2 FNYEAQ.